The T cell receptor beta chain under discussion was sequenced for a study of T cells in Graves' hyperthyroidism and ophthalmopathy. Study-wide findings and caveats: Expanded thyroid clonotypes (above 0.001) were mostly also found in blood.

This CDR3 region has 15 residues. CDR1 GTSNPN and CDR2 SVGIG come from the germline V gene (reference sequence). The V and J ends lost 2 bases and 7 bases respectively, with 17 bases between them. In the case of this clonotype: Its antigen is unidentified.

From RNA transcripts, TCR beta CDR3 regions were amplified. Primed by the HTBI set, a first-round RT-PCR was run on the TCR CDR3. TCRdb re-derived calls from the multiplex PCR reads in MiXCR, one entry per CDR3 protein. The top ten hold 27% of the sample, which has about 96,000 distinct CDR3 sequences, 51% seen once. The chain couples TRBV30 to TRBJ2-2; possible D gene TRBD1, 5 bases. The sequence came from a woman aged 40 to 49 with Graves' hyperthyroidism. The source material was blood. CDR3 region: CAWSPYPTGSGELFF. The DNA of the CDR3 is TGTGCCTGGAGTCCTTACCCTACAGGCAGCGGGGAGCTGTTTTTT.